This T cell receptor beta chain derives from a study of cytomegalovirus exposure and HLA in healthy donors. Amplification used 60 Vbeta primers and 13 Jbeta primers. Profiling relied on immunoSEQ multiplex PCR, and the TCRdb table lists in-frame clones only, not all of them. The repertoire has some 57,000 clones, 65% to 80% of them found once; the top ten carry under 6%. About this clone: The antigen is undetermined.

The study's findings and limits: Roughly uniform depth of sequencing across donors was assumed in presence/absence analyses.

The TCR originated in a woman aged 25 to 45 in good health and CMV-seronegative. The sequenced sample consisted of PBMCs.

The CDR3 region has the DNA TGTGCCAGCAGTGCCGCGGACAGGGGATTGTTACCCCAGCATTTT. This sequence encodes CASSAADRGLLPQHF. The J gene is TRBJ1-5, the V gene TRBV6-1, with TRBD1 identical over 9 bases. Trimming removed 4 bases from V and 10 bases from J; junction bases left unmatched: 11. Germline-derived CDR1 and CDR2 are MNHNS and SASEGT. This CDR3 region has 15 residues.